This TCR beta chain was documented in a study of blood T cell repertoires in COVID-19. Some clones are missing from TCRdb's copy, which holds only in-frame ones; the method was immunoSEQ multiplex PCR. Here the sample spans about 75,000 clones, around 67% being singletons. The CDR3 consists of 16 residues. Germline assignment: CDR1 MNHNS and CDR2 SASEGT. The ends lost 1 base at V and 4 bases at J; junction bases unmatched: 10. The material sequenced was peripheral blood. This sequence joins TRBV6-1 and TRBJ2-7, with 7 bases identical to TRBD1. The origin of this receptor is a human donor with acute or convalescent COVID-19. The donor label of this sample is uncertain. The CDR3 here is CASSEDIQGVRYEQYF. CDR3 bases: TGTGCCAGCAGTGAAGATATCCAGGGGGTAAGATACGAGCAGTACTTC.